This TCR beta chain was captured by sequencing in a study of T cells in women clearing cervical HPV infection. Points on this clone: Its antigen is undetermined. The CDR3 is cut off 3 residues early in the read; its end comes from the germline J gene.

Study findings and constraints: It is unknown whether associations predate infection; no effector/memory or HPV-specific sorting.

The ends lost 8 bases at V and 2 bases at J; junction bases unmatched: 7. The CDR3 is 15 amino acids. Germline assignment: CDR1 SEHNR and CDR2 FQNEAQ (reference sequence). Profiling relied on immunoSEQ multiplex PCR, and the TCRdb table lists in-frame clones only, not all of them. Listed are about 26,000 clones; 11% falls within the top ten. V and J are TRBV7-9 and TRBJ2-3, with 10 bases aligning to TRBD2. The source material was blood buffy coat. The source is a woman between 18 and 70 years old with a cervical HPV16 infection that either progressed to CIN3+ or cleared (not recorded which). CDR3 loop: CASALAGLNTDTQYF. Incomplete CDR3 DNA: TGTGCCAGCGCACTAGCGGGGCTTAACACAGATACG. Filled out from reference TRBV7-9 and TRBJ2-3, the complete variable domain reads DTGVSQNPRHKITKRGQNVTFRCDPISEHNRLYWYRQTLGQGPEFLTYFQNEAQLEKSRLLSDRFSAERPKGSFSTLEIQRTEQGDSAMYLCASALAGLNTDTQYFGPGTRLTVL.